These 27 T cell receptor beta chains were all obtained from the same sample, sequenced in a study of human T cells and chemical hapten exposure. MiXCR, applied by TCRdb to the RACE reads, yields one record per CDR3 protein. The sample lists some 200,000 distinct CDR3 sequences, around 20% occurring once. Time point described: patch test 1, 2 weeks after DPC sensitization. Treatment reported: therapeutic diphenylcyclopropenone sensitization with weekly scalp DPC. The sequencing used whole blood, collected in connection with sensitization to the hapten diphenylcyclopropenone (DPC). Every receptor here comes from a woman aged 50 to 65 with alopecia areata. Some clones in this sample may be carry-over from other donors' samples.

This clonotype has only a few counts. The genes are TRBV20-1 and TRBJ2-1, with 10 bases matching TRBD1. The CDR3 is 17 amino acids. J was trimmed by 2 bases and V by 5 bases; bases with no gene match: 12. Germline V CDR1 and CDR2: DFQATT, SNEGSKA (reference sequence). CDR3 region: CSASGTGVAITYNEQFF. As DNA, the CDR3 is TGCAGTGCTTCCGGGACAGGGGTGGCCATAACCTACAATGAGCAGTTCTTC.

Ten or more counts support this clonotype. The chain links TRBV5-5 to TRBJ2-3; the D gene could be TRBD1 or TRBD2 (5 bases each). The length of the CDR3 is 15 residues. V was cut by 1 base and J by 3 bases, with 12 bases left in between. CDR1 and CDR2 (germline): SGHKS, YYEKEE (reference sequence). CDR3 DNA: TGTGCCAGCAGCTTGAGGCCGAGGGGAACAGATACGCAGTATTTT. This sequence encodes CASSLRPRGTDTQYF.

The chain joins TRBV20-1 to TRBJ2-7; the match to TRBD2 covers 10 bases. The CDR3 has 13 amino acids. The V gene's germline CDR1 is DFQATT and CDR2 SNEGSKA (reference sequence). With 6 bases clipped from V and 3 bases from J, the junction kept 5 bases outside the gene matches. CDR3 coding DNA: TGCAGTGCCAAGGGGACTAGCGTCTACGAGCAGTACTTC. Its protein product is CSAKGTSVYEQYF.

The chain combines TRBV6-4 with TRBJ2-7; 8 bases are a match to TRBD1. The CDR3 is made up of 18 amino acids. The V gene's germline CDR1 is MRHNA and CDR2 SNTAGT. With V trimmed by 0 bases and J by 2 bases, 12 bases remained unmatched. The CDR3 reads CASSDSHHGDRKTYEQYF. The CDR3 DNA follows: TGTGCCAGCAGTGACTCTCACCACGGGGACAGGAAGACCTACGAGCAGTACTTC.

This clonotype has a handful of counts. V is TRBV20-1 and J is TRBJ2-3; 7 positions match TRBD2. Germline CDR1 is DFQATT and CDR2 is SNEGSKA (reference sequence). The CDR3 is 15 residues long. Trimming cost V 2 bases and J 6 bases; bases outside gene matches: 11. This CDR3 reads CSARSGRPLRDTQYF. As DNA, the CDR3 is TGCAGTGCTAGATCCGGGAGGCCCCTCAGGGATACGCAGTATTTT.

The chain has TRBV5-1 and TRBJ2-6; the match to TRBD1 covers 11 bases. V lost 4 bases to trimming and J lost 0 bases; unmatched junction nucleotides: 12. Germline V gives CDR1 SGHRS, CDR2 YFSETQ. The CDR3 has 20 residues. The CDR3 reads CASSSWTGGYLTSGANVLTF. The CDR3 bases are TGCGCCAGCAGCAGTTGGACAGGGGGCTACCTTACCTCTGGGGCCAACGTCCTGACTTTC.

This clonotype appeared a few times. The genes are TRBV5-1 and TRBJ1-2, with 9 bases matching TRBD1. The trim removed 4 bases at V and 4 bases at J, leaving 5 bases unmatched. The CDR3 is 14 amino acids. Germline CDR1 and CDR2: SGHRS and YFSETQ. The DNA of the CDR3 is TGCGCCAGCAGCGGCGGACAGGGGAGCTATGGCTACACCTTC. This encodes CASSGGQGSYGYTF.

The CDR3 protein is CASRDRQNQPQHF. CDR3 bases: TGTGCCAGCAGGGACAGGCAGAATCAGCCCCAGCATTTT. The chain recombines TRBV2 with TRBJ1-5, with TRBD1 identical over 7 bases. The V segment lost 6 bases and the J segment 4 bases; nucleotides outside the gene matches: 3. CDR3 length equals 13 residues. Looked up from germline, CDR1 is SNHLY and CDR2 is FYNNEI.

This clonotype was detected only a few times. V and J are TRBV11-3 and TRBJ1-2; 7 bases are a match to TRBD1. The CDR3 runs 15 residues. The V gene's germline CDR1 is SGHNT and CDR2 YENEEA. Trimming took 5 bases from V and 1 from J; bases not matched to a gene: 7. The CDR3 is CASSQTQGDNYGYTF. The CDR3 coding sequence is TGTGCCAGCAGCCAGACGCAGGGGGATAACTATGGCTACACCTTC. Supplemented by reference TRBV11-3 and TRBJ1-2, the full variable domain reads EAGVVQSPRYKIIEKKQPVAFWCNPISGHNTLYWYLQNLGQGPELLIRYENEEAVDDSQLPKDRFSAERLKGVDSTLKIQPAELGDSAVYLCASSQTQGDNYGYTFGSGTRLTVV.

The chain uses TRBV5-5 and TRBJ2-5; TRBD1 is a possible D gene (6 bases). Germline V gene data show CDR1 as SGHKS and CDR2 as YYEKEE (reference sequence). The CDR3 is made up of 17 amino acids. V gave up 4 bases and J gave up 1 base, with 20 bases separating them. In nucleotides, the CDR3 is TGTGCCAGCAGCCCCCTAGACAGGCTCAATGTCCAAGAGACCCAGTACTTC. This encodes CASSPLDRLNVQETQYF.

This clonotype was picked up a small number of times. The J gene is TRBJ1-1, the V gene TRBV5-1, with 9 bases aligning to TRBD1. V lost 2 bases and J lost 3; bases outside the gene matches: 5. CDR3 length: 15 amino acids. The germline gives CDR1 SGHRS, CDR2 YFSETQ. The CDR3 DNA is TGCGCCAGCAGCTTAAGGACAGGGGAAGACACTGAAGCTTTCTTT. It translates to CASSLRTGEDTEAFF.

This clonotype was seen more than once but under ten times. This chain uses TRBV27 with TRBJ2-1; perhaps TRBD2 as D (6 bases). Deletions cut 4 bases from V and 9 bases from J, with 19 bases between. CDR1 and CDR2 from the germline V gene are MNHEY and SMNVEV (reference sequence). The CDR3 runs 15 residues. The CDR3 here is CASSWAGREMIEQFF. The CDR3, as DNA: TGTGCCAGCAGTTGGGCGGGGCGCGAGATGATTGAGCAGTTCTTC.

The V and J genes are TRBV6-5 and TRBJ2-7; 8 nucleotides line up with TRBD2. Germline lookup yields CDR1 MNHEY and CDR2 SVGAGI. The V segment lost 3 bases and the J segment 2 bases; nucleotides outside the gene matches: 3. This CDR3 region has 14 residues. CDR3 DNA sequence: TGTGCCAGCAGTTATTCGGGACTAGCCTACGAGCAGTACTTC. Protein product: CASSYSGLAYEQYF.

This clonotype was detected ten times or more. The chain recombines TRBV11-1 with TRBJ2-7; D is undetermined. The CDR3 has 12 residues. Per germline, CDR1 SGHAT and CDR2 FQDESV (reference sequence). The V gene lost 2 bases and the J gene lost 2 bases, with 4 bases spanning the gap. DNA for the CDR3: TGTGCCAGCAGCTTATCGACCTACGAGCAGTACTTC. The encoded protein is CASSLSTYEQYF.

This clonotype showed up many times. The genes are TRBV12-3 or TRBV12-4 and TRBJ1-1; D call uncertain. This CDR3 has 11 amino acids. Trimming shortened V by 3 bases and J by 7 bases, and 6 bases separated the two germline ends. The CDR3 region is CASSFSVEAFF. The CDR3 nucleotides read TGTGCCAGCAGTTTCTCGGTTGAAGCTTTCTTT.

The V and J genes are TRBV28 and TRBJ2-5; the D is unclear. Deletions cut 8 bases from V and 4 bases from J, with 26 bases between. In germline, CDR1 is MDHEN, CDR2 SYDVKM. The CDR3 covers 17 residues. Here the CDR3 DNA reads TGTGCCAGCCAACCTCCATCGAACGGGCCCCCCAGAGAGACCCAGTACTTC. It specifies CASQPPSNGPPRETQYF. Drawing the rest from reference TRBV28 and TRBJ2-5, the complete variable domain is DVKVTQSSRYLVKRTGEKVFLECVQDMDHENMFWYRQDPGLGLRLIYFSYDVKMKEKGDIPEGYSVSREKKERFSLILESASTNQTSMYLCASQPPSNGPPRETQYFGPGTRLLVL.

This chain connects TRBV21-1 to TRBJ1-2; the D call in the table, TRBD1, was not verified against the DNA. TRBV21-1 is deemed a pseudogene. This CDR3 contains 15 residues. The CDR3 bases are TGTGCCAGCAGCAAAGGTCGACAGGCTTACTATGGCTACACCTTC. Its translation: CASSKGRQAYYGYTF.

The V call is TRBV10-3, the J call TRBJ1-1; 7 positions match TRBD1. CDR1 is ENHRY, CDR2 SYGVKD, per germline. The CDR3 sequence is 13 residues long. V shed 6 bases and J 3 bases; nucleotides not matched to a gene: 4. The CDR3 DNA reads TGTGCCATCAGATTCGACAGGGACACTGAAGCTTTCTTT. Its protein is CAIRFDRDTEAFF.

This clonotype occurred a few times. V and J are TRBV20-1 and TRBJ2-7, with no clear D. Germline V gives CDR1 DFQATT, CDR2 SNEGSKA (reference sequence). CDR3 length equals 10 residues. Between the trimmed V and J ends, which lost 1 base and 4 bases, there was a span of 2 bases. The CDR3 nucleotides are TGCAGTGCTAGAGGATACGAGCAGTACTTC. It translates to CSARGYEQYF.

This clonotype was recorded a few times. The chain links TRBV7-2 to TRBJ1-3; possible D gene TRBD1, 5 bases. The CDR3 runs 14 residues. Looked up from germline, CDR1 is SGHTA and CDR2 is FQGNSA. Trimming took off 1 base at V and 4 bases at J, with 8 bases between the two ends. This CDR3 is CASSLGYRGNTIYF. The CDR3 DNA follows: TGTGCCAGCAGCTTAGGCTACAGGGGAAACACCATATATTTT.

This chain uses TRBV10-1 with TRBJ2-2, with 14 bases that match TRBD2. The germline gives CDR1 WNHNN, CDR2 SYGVQD (reference sequence). V dropped 2 bases and J dropped 3; count of bases not matched to a gene: 2. The CDR3 sequence is 17 residues long. The CDR3 sequence is CASSEGLAGGHTGELFF. The CDR3 bases are TGCGCCAGCAGTGAGGGACTAGCGGGAGGTCACACCGGGGAGCTGTTTTTT.

The V and J genes are TRBV20-1 and TRBJ2-5; D gene unclear. Germline V gives CDR1 DFQATT, CDR2 SNEGSKA (reference sequence). V lost 6 bases and J lost 1, with 12 bases in between. The CDR3 loop spans 13 amino acids. This CDR3 is CSAQRVIQETQYF. CDR3 coding DNA: TGCAGTGCCCAAAGAGTGATCCAAGAGACCCAGTACTTC.

In its sample, this clonotype was seen a few times. J is TRBJ2-3 and V is TRBV28; 7 nucleotides agree with TRBD2. The CDR3 extends over 15 amino acids. With 6 bases clipped from V and 6 bases from J, the junction kept 12 bases outside the gene matches. The V gene's germline CDR1 is MDHEN and CDR2 SYDVKM. This CDR3 is CASSSGAGVSDTQYF. The CDR3 nucleotides are TGTGCCAGCAGCTCCGGGGCGGGGGTCTCCGATACGCAGTATTTT. The full variable domain, rest sourced from reference TRBV28 and TRBJ2-3, is DVKVTQSSRYLVKRTGEKVFLECVQDMDHENMFWYRQDPGLGLRLIYFSYDVKMKEKGDIPEGYSVSREKKERFSLILESASTNQTSMYLCASSSGAGVSDTQYFGPGTRLTVL.

This clonotype was picked up a small number of times. The CDR3 sequence: CASSRGQGLYEQYF. As DNA, the CDR3 is TGTGCCAGCAGCCGAGGACAGGGCCTTTACGAGCAGTACTTC. V is TRBV9 and J is TRBJ2-7; 8 bases are a match to TRBD1. Germline-derived CDR1 and CDR2 are SGDLS and YYNGEE. CDR3 length: 14 residues. V was clipped by 4 bases and J by 4 bases; unmatched bases: 7.

This chain joins TRBV29-1 and TRBJ2-7; 9 nucleotides align to TRBD1. The germline V gene encodes CDR1 SQVTM and CDR2 ANQGSEA. The CDR3 length is 13 residues. V lost 4 bases and J lost 2; bases outside the gene matches: 3. The CDR3 reads CSVVGTGTYEQYF. The CDR3 DNA reads TGCAGCGTTGTAGGGACAGGGACCTACGAGCAGTACTTC.

This clonotype was detected only a few times. This chain joins TRBV7-2 and TRBJ2-1, with TRBD2 as a possible D gene (5 bases). The germline V and J ends were trimmed by 2 bases and 2 bases, with 10 bases remaining between them. Germline assignment: CDR1 SGHTA and CDR2 FQGNSA. This CDR3 has 15 amino acids. This CDR3 reads CASSLSGSPYNEQFF. The CDR3 nucleotides read TGTGCCAGCAGCTTATCGGGGTCCCCCTACAATGAGCAGTTCTTC.

The rearrangement joins TRBV5-1 to TRBJ2-7; 10 bases map to TRBD2. V was clipped by 3 bases and J by 0 bases; unmatched bases: 3. The germline gives CDR1 SGHRS, CDR2 YFSETQ. This CDR3 has 15 residues. CDR3 residues: CASSSGLASSYEQYF. CDR3 coding DNA: TGCGCCAGCAGCTCGGGACTAGCGAGCTCCTACGAGCAGTACTTC.